The present T cell receptor (beta chain) was sequenced within a study of OX40 agonist ivuxolimab in advanced cancers. Background on the study: Patients undergoing dose escalation presented with hepatocellular carcinoma, melanoma, renal cell or head and neck cancer.

The method was immunoSEQ multiplex PCR; TCRdb's version includes in-frame clones alone and lacks a portion of them. The sample includes 89,000 or so clones, about 90% of them seen just once. Overall study results and limits: Several nonresponders also turned out to have low normalized T-cell clonal expansion. By week 6 at 0.1 to 3.0 mg/kg, blood CD4+ and CD8+ T cells had expanded clonally. Relative to CD4+, CD8+ T cells held more expanded clones on average.

On this clone itself: The antigen is unknown.

V was trimmed by 4 bases and J by 0 bases, leaving 7 bases between them. The CDR3 is made up of 13 amino acids. CDR1 SGHRS and CDR2 YFSETQ come from the germline V gene. The sample was CD4+ or CD8+ T cells sorted from blood, taken in a trial of the OX40 agonist ivuxolimab. This TCR was recovered from an adult with an advanced solid tumor such as melanoma, head and neck, liver or kidney cancer. The chain links TRBV5-1 to TRBJ1-1, with D unclear. The CDR3, as DNA: TGCGCCAGCAGCGAATGGGTGAACACTGAAGCTTTCTTT. Its translation: CASSEWVNTEAFF. Full variable domain (outside the CDR3, taken from reference TRBV5-1 and TRBJ1-1): KAGVTQTPRYLIKTRGQQVTLSCSPISGHRSVSWYQQTPGQGLQFLFEYFSETQRNKGNFPGRFSGRQFSNSRSEMNVSTLELGDSALYLCASSEWVNTEAFFGQGTRLTVV.